This T cell receptor beta chain derives from a study of regulatory T cells in long-lasting Graves disease. Time point meaning: newly diagnosed GD, antithyroid drugs for less than 3 months. From PBMCs, RNA was extracted and then used to make the TCR library. Study-wide results and limits: Whereas new patients shared roughly 910 public clonotypes, persistent patients shared more, at under 3,500.

This clonotype was seen many times. Its antigen is not known. In building TCR beta libraries, iRepertoire HTBI primers were used together with Arm-PCR of CDR3 regions. TCRdb reprocessed the multiplex PCR reads with MiXCR, giving one entry per CDR3 protein. The sample shows about 620,000 distinct CDR3 sequences, approximately 15% of them seen only once. The CDR3 is made up of 10 amino acids. Trimming removed 7 bases at V and 5 bases at J, with 4 bases between. These same data were also listed under a study on T cells in Graves' hyperthyroidism and ophthalmopathy. That report notes: When the TCR CDR3 underwent first-round RT-PCR, the HTBI primer set was used.

Here the sequenced sample was peripheral blood mononuclear cells (PBMCs), taken at new diagnosis, from a patient treated with antithyroid drugs. This receptor was taken from a woman under 40 with Graves disease. The chain couples TRBV12-3 or TRBV12-4 to TRBJ2-3, with D hard to call. CDR3 bases: TGTGCCAGCAAGGGAGATACGCAGTATTTT. Translating it yields CASKGDTQYF.